The 27 T cell receptor beta chains given below trace back to one sample, sequenced in a study of blood T cell repertoires in COVID-19. Clones were sequenced by immunoSEQ multiplex PCR, and TCRdb holds only the in-frame ones, with some missing. Of some 400,000 clones in the sample, 81% are singletons; the top ten hold 0.85% to 1.3%. The specimen sequenced was peripheral blood. The receptors here all came from a human donor with acute or convalescent COVID-19. The donor label of this sample is uncertain.

The gene calls are TRBV18 and TRBJ2-5; 7 nucleotides align to TRBD1. The germline gives CDR1 KGHSH, CDR2 LQKENI. The CDR3 loop spans 15 amino acids. V was clipped by 4 bases and J by 1 base; unmatched bases: 6. CDR3: CASSRTQGSQETQYF. CDR3 sequence (DNA): TGTGCCAGCTCACGCACACAGGGGAGCCAAGAGACCCAGTACTTC.

This clone came up a few times. The chain uses TRBV2 and TRBJ1-5; TRBD1 matches 8 bases. Germline values: CDR1 SNHLY, CDR2 FYNNEI. V shed 10 bases and J 0 bases; nucleotides not matched to a gene: 11. The CDR3 runs 16 residues. As DNA, the CDR3 is TGTGCCACCGGGACAGGAAAATCAATTAGCAATCAGCCCCAGCATTTT. Translating gives CATGTGKSISNQPQHF.

The chain uses TRBV30 and TRBJ2-7; TRBD1 agrees at 7 bases. The CDR3 contains 13 residues. The V and J ends lost 8 bases and 5 bases, in that order; junction bases with no gene match: 12. Germline values: CDR1 GTSNPN, CDR2 SVGIG (reference sequence). The CDR3 DNA follows: TGTGCCATCAGACAGGGTATCCTCCACGAGCAGTACTTC. Its translation: CAIRQGILHEQYF.

This sequence joins TRBV6-5 and TRBJ1-4, with D unresolved. Germline assignment: CDR1 MNHEY and CDR2 SVGAGI. The CDR3 length is 15 residues. The ends were cut back, 6 bases at V and 0 bases at J, with 11 bases in the middle. The CDR3 loop is CASRYRGATNEKLFF. The CDR3 nucleotides read TGTGCCAGCAGGTATCGGGGTGCAACTAATGAAAAACTGTTTTTT.

In regard to this clone: Other DNA sequences within the sample encode an identical CDR3. V gene TRBV18 combines with J gene TRBJ2-5; 8 bases match TRBD2. Germline V gives CDR1 KGHSH, CDR2 LQKENI. Trimming removed 3 bases from V and 5 bases from J; junction bases left unmatched: 2. The CDR3 totals 13 residues. For the CDR3, the DNA is TGTGCCAGCTCACCCGGACTAGCTGAGACCCAGTACTTC. Translating gives CASSPGLAETQYF.

The genes are TRBV6-5 and TRBJ1-1, with 7 bases identical to TRBD1. Trimming at V came to 6 bases and at J to 7 bases, leaving 8 bases not matched to a gene. From germline, CDR1 is MNHEY and CDR2 SVGAGI. This CDR3 contains 13 residues. CDR3 sequence (DNA): TGTGCCAGCAGCCGAACAGGGGTGGTTGAAGCTTTCTTT. Translating it yields CASSRTGVVEAFF.

This clone occurred once. An end of the junction does not agree with germline; a read error may underlie this. V gene TRBV13 combines with J gene TRBJ1-1; D unresolved. This CDR3 is built from 13 residues. From germline, CDR1 is PRHDT and CDR2 FYEKMQ (reference sequence). CDR3 sequence: CASRLDRGTEAFF. The CDR3 DNA reads as TGTGCCAGCAGGTTAGATCGGGGAACTGAAGCTTTCTTT.

The chain has TRBV18 and TRBJ1-4; 9 bases align to TRBD1. V lost 3 bases to trimming and J lost 8 bases; unmatched junction nucleotides: 13. CDR1 is KGHSH and CDR2 is LQKENI in the germline V gene. This CDR3 has 17 residues. CDR3 protein: CASSPRIYRGPGEKLFF. As DNA, the CDR3 is TGTGCCAGCTCACCGCGAATTTACAGGGGGCCGGGAGAAAAACTGTTTTTT.

The chain uses TRBV29-1 and TRBJ1-1; D is possibly TRBD1 (5 bases). Trimming removed 5 bases at V and 4 bases at J, with 11 bases between. The germline CDR1 and CDR2 sequences are SQVTM and ANQGSEA. The CDR3 is 12 residues long. CDR3 protein: CSVRGHGTEAFF. CDR3 in DNA: TGCAGCGTTAGGGGTCACGGCACTGAAGCTTTCTTT. The full variable domain, with the rest looked up from reference TRBV29-1 and TRBJ1-1, is SAVISQKPSRDICQRGTSLTIQCQVDSQVTMMFWYRQQPGQSLTLIATANQGSEATYESGFVIDKFPISRPNLTFSTLTVSNMSPEDSSIYLCSVRGHGTEAFFGQGTRLTVV.

The chain couples TRBV6-5 to TRBJ1-5, with a weak D call TRBD1 (5 bases). Germline CDR1 is MNHEY and CDR2 is SVGAGI. The V gene lost 8 bases and the J gene lost 3 bases, with 11 bases spanning the gap. There are 13 residues in the CDR3. CDR3 sequence reads: CASRGGANQPQHF. Here the CDR3 DNA reads TGTGCCAGCCGAGGAGGGGCCAATCAGCCCCAGCATTTT.

J is TRBJ1-1 and V is TRBV11-2, with unresolved D. Per germline, CDR1 SGHAT and CDR2 FQNNGV. Deletions cut 5 bases from V and 1 base from J, with 8 bases between. CDR3 length equals 13 residues. CDR3 DNA sequence: TGTGCCAGCAGCCTCGGAGGGAACACTGAAGCTTTCTTT. Translation: CASSLGGNTEAFF.

V usage is TRBV15 and J usage is TRBJ1-2; the D is unclear. The length of the CDR3 is 14 residues. Germline loops: CDR1 LNHNV, CDR2 YYDKDF (reference sequence). V was cut by 1 base and J by 2 bases, with 8 bases left in between. CDR3 residues: CATSRVGENYGYTF. CDR3 DNA sequence: TGTGCCACCAGCAGAGTAGGAGAAAACTATGGCTACACCTTC.

The sample holds a few counts of this clone. The chain combines TRBV7-8 with TRBJ2-2, with D possibly being TRBD1 (5 bases). V gave up 8 bases and J gave up 3 bases, with 16 bases separating them. CDR3 length: 15 residues. Per germline, CDR1 SGHVS and CDR2 FQNEAQ. The chain's CDR3 is CASDSGAVYTGELFF. For the CDR3, the DNA is TGTGCCAGCGACAGTGGGGCAGTATACACCGGGGAGCTGTTTTTT.

The table lists this clone with a count of one. The gene calls are TRBV6-5 and TRBJ2-7; perhaps TRBD1 as D (5 bases). CDR1 is MNHEY and CDR2 is SVGAGI in the germline V gene. V dropped 4 bases and J dropped 2 bases, with 9 bases sitting between them. The CDR3 has 13 residues. The CDR3 DNA reads as TGTGCCAGCAGTTCAGGGTGGGCCTACGAGCAGTACTTC. Protein sequence: CASSSGWAYEQYF.

V usage is TRBV2 and J usage is TRBJ2-2; D may be TRBD1 (5 bases). The CDR3 extends over 14 amino acids. Germline V gene data show CDR1 as SNHLY and CDR2 as FYNNEI. V was shortened by 5 bases and J by 6 bases, with 13 bases between the two germline ends. DNA of the CDR3: TGTGCCAGCAGTTACAGTTCAGGGTCCGGGGAGCTGTTTTTT. It specifies CASSYSSGSGELFF.

This CDR3 reads CAWSIDRGAEAFF. CDR3 in DNA: TGTGCCTGGAGCATAGACAGGGGGGCTGAAGCTTTCTTT. This chain uses TRBV30 with TRBJ1-1, with 9 nucleotides matching TRBD1. Germline assignment: CDR1 GTSNPN and CDR2 SVGIG (reference sequence). V lost 3 bases and J lost 6; bases outside the gene matches: 5. The CDR3 length is 13 residues.

The rearrangement joins TRBV5-1 to TRBJ2-1; a weak D match, TRBD2 (6 bases). The length of the CDR3 is 15 residues. Germline V gene data show CDR1 as SGHRS and CDR2 as YFSETQ. Trimming removed 6 bases at V and 5 bases at J, with 18 bases between. The CDR3 nucleotides are TGCGCCAGCATTCCGCTCGCGGGGCTGAACAATGAGCAGTTCTTC. It encodes CASIPLAGLNNEQFF.

The chain couples TRBV5-6 to TRBJ2-5; D gene ambiguous. This CDR3 is built from 15 residues. Germline-derived CDR1 and CDR2 are SGHDT and YYEEEE. Trimming left V 4 bases short and J 2 bases short, with 15 bases between. CDR3 nucleotide sequence: TGTGCCAGCAGCCCCGCCCTAGACCGACAAGAGACCCAGTACTTC. Its protein product is CASSPALDRQETQYF.

The chain couples TRBV3-1 (or the pseudogene TRBV3-2) to TRBJ1-2; TRBD1 agrees at 10 bases. This CDR3 has 15 amino acids. V was clipped by 2 bases and J by 7 bases; unmatched bases: 7. The V gene's germline CDR1 is LGHDT and CDR2 YNNKEL (reference sequence). CDR3 loop: CASSQWSGQGSGYTF. The CDR3 nucleotides are TGTGCCAGCAGCCAATGGTCGGGACAGGGGTCTGGCTACACCTTC.

The gene calls are TRBV2 and TRBJ2-7; D remains ambiguous. There are 14 residues in the CDR3. The V end lost 2 bases, the J end lost 6 bases, and 14 bases lay between the germline ends. The germline CDR1 and CDR2 sequences are SNHLY and FYNNEI. The CDR3 region has the DNA TGTGCCAGCAGTGAATCGGGTTCCCTGTCCGAGCAGTACTTC. Encoded protein: CASSESGSLSEQYF.

V is TRBV9 and J is TRBJ1-6; D is perhaps TRBD1 (6 bases). From germline, CDR1 is SGDLS and CDR2 YYNGEE. The CDR3 has 15 amino acids. V was shortened by 3 bases and J by 1 base, with 8 bases between the two germline ends. The CDR3, as DNA: TGTGCCAGCAGCGCAGGACAGTCCTATAATTCACCCCTCCACTTT. It codes for CASSAGQSYNSPLHF.

This clone has only one observation. This rearrangement joins TRBV7-2 to TRBJ1-1, with D tentatively TRBD1 (5 bases). Trimming took 5 bases from V and 7 from J, leaving 11 bases between them. CDR3 length: 12 residues. Germline V CDR1 and CDR2: SGHTA, FQGNSA. The CDR3 loop is CASSVNRIEAFF. The CDR3 DNA sequence: TGTGCCAGCAGCGTCAACAGGATTGAAGCTTTCTTT.

This clone was seen a single time. The chain has TRBV28 and TRBJ2-1; TRBD2 aligns across 8 bases. The V gene end was trimmed by 2 bases and the J gene end by 5 bases; junction bases not matched to a gene: 5. Germline CDR1 reads MDHEN; CDR2 reads SYDVKM. The CDR3 loop spans 15 amino acids. CDR3 residues: CASSLPGLANNEQFF. DNA of the CDR3: TGTGCCAGCAGTTTACCTGGACTAGCAAACAATGAGCAGTTCTTC.

This clone occurred once. In DNA, the CDR3 is TGCGCCAGCAGCGCGGACAGAGCTGGGGCCAACGTCCTGACTTTC. It encodes CASSADRAGANVLTF. J is TRBJ2-6 and V is TRBV5-1; D is perhaps TRBD1 (6 bases). V lost 4 bases and J lost 2, with 10 bases in between. This CDR3 contains 15 residues. CDR1 is SGHRS and CDR2 is YFSETQ in the germline V gene.

The chain joins TRBV6-5 to TRBJ2-2, with 8 bases lining up with TRBD1. This CDR3 comprises 15 residues. J lost 3 bases, V lost 6 bases, and 6 bases had no gene match. Germline V CDR1 and CDR2: MNHEY, SVGAGI. This chain's CDR3 is CASSFDRGYTGELFF. The CDR3 nucleotides read TGTGCCAGCAGCTTTGACAGGGGATACACCGGGGAGCTGTTTTTT.

This sequence joins TRBV7-6 and TRBJ1-2; weak D call: TRBD1 (5 bases). The CDR3 spans 13 residues. Germline CDR1 SGHVS, CDR2 FNYEAQ. Between the trimmed V and J ends, which lost 4 bases and 4 bases, there was a span of 10 bases. CDR3: CASSSSGIYGYTF. The CDR3, as DNA: TGTGCCAGCAGCTCCTCAGGGATCTATGGCTACACCTTC.

The chain carries TRBV10-1 and TRBJ2-7; D might be TRBD2 (5 bases). The V gene lost 5 bases and the J gene lost 0 bases, with 8 bases spanning the gap. CDR3 length equals 13 residues. Germline V gene lookup returns CDR1 WNHNN and CDR2 SYGVQD (reference sequence). The CDR3 nucleotides are TGCGCCAGCAGTACGGGGTTCTCCTACGAGCAGTACTTC. It is translated as CASSTGFSYEQYF.